This T cell receptor (beta chain) was retrieved from a study of blood T cells in healthy people across ages (dated by TCRdb to about 2015). For context, the study as a whole: In model experiments, roughly one uniquely barcoded TCR beta cDNA molecule per two T cells was captured by template switching. Four age groups were formed from the donors: young (average approximately 15 years), middle-aged (approximately 40), aged (about 68) and long-lived (about 80). To avoid experimental bias, donors of different ages were distributed randomly across sequencing lanes. Age-related changes in TCR beta repertoire diversity were measured in the study by deep sequencing normalized with unique cDNA molecular identifiers. For two donors (one aged 18 to 30 and one aged 80 or older), the study analyzed two additional independent replicas of 1 million unique cDNA reads from the same blood draw. Points the paper makes about the study in general: Compared with the aged group, more naive CD4+ T cells, fewer expanded clones and increased TCR diversity were shown by the long-lived group, suggesting age selection. The percentage of naive T cells measured by flow cytometry correlated strongly with observed TCR beta diversity. The CMV infection status of donors was not known, potentially confounding age-related changes in expanded clonotypes. Estimates of total diversity based on one million sequenced T cells were regarded as lower bounds and as underestimates. As age increased, observed TCR beta diversity per million T cells dropped in a roughly linear way, and a significant reduction was already evident by age around 41. Since profiling was done on bulk unsorted PBMCs, naive and antigen-experienced compartments could not be conclusively compared.

This clonotype was seen repeatedly, ten times or more. The antigen this receptor binds is unknown. The record has no base qualities; no much larger clone is one base away. Per the germline V gene (reference sequence), DFQATT is the CDR1 and SNEGSKA is the CDR2. From V the trimming removes 3 bases and from J it removes 1 base, while the gene matches leave 8 bases of the junction unaccounted for. The CDR3 spans 15 residues, from the cysteine through the phenylalanine. The sequence is cut down to CDR3 DNA, 45 bases in frame from base 1. The library was produced with 5' RACE. The sample was run on an Illumina HiSeq 2500. A second PCR of about 7 to 12 cycles was performed with a sample-barcoded 5' primer and a J-beta primer mix. Each TCR beta cDNA molecule received a unique molecular identifier from a template-switch 5' adaptor carrying 12 random nucleotides. Each sample yielded at least 2.5 million CDR3-containing paired-end reads. The Mint cDNA synthesis kit, primed by a TRBC-specific oligonucleotide, was used to synthesize first-strand cDNA from all RNA. After uracil-DNA glycosylase treatment, a first 18-cycle PCR used universal primers M1SS and BC2_uni_R on all cDNA. The authors' analysis ran thus. Normalization of each sample was performed by random selection of 1 million high-quality reads, each carrying a distinct molecular identifier. Instead of being binned into consensus sequences, reads that shared molecular identifiers were thrown out. MiTCR, set to a Q25 quality threshold and the strictest error-elimination algorithm, was used for CDR3 identification, clonotype clustering and error correction. Lower-bound total TCR beta diversity was estimated with a nonparametric unseen species model using Euler transformation. The public reads were reanalyzed by TCRdb: fastp trimming at Q25, MiXCR alignment, in-frame beta chains only. Every distinct CDR3 protein forms one entry, paired with its most common genes and DNA. The V and J calls here are based on TCRdb, not the publication. The sample records about 1.7 million distinct CDR3 sequences, roughly 28% of which are singletons. The top ten constitute around 7.7% of the sample.

The 39 donors, aged about 6 to 100 years, were systemically healthy Caucasian individuals from Russia. About 10 milliliters of peripheral blood were collected from each donor into EDTA-treated Vacutainer tubes. Ficoll-Paque density-gradient centrifugation was used to isolate PBMCs, with at least 6.5 million per sample. Total RNA was extracted from PBMCs with Trizol reagent, with at least 6 micrograms obtained per sample. For every donor, flow cytometry on a PBMC aliquot measured the percentage of naive CD45RAhigh/CD27high T cells. Sequenced input: blood. The chain couples TRBV20-1 to TRBJ2-7, with 8 central nucleotides matching TRBD2. The sequence was collected from a woman aged 25 to 45 in good health. The DNA reads as follows: TGCAGTGCTAGGGGGGGTAGCGGGATGTCCTACGAGCAGTACTTC. The encoded protein is CSARGGSGMSYEQYF.